The 30 T cell receptor beta chains given below trace back to one sample, sequenced in a study of cytomegalovirus exposure and HLA in healthy donors. The assay was immunoSEQ multiplex PCR, and TCRdb's table has in-frame clones only and misses some. Of about 120,000 clones in the sample, approximately 81% were seen once. Sequencing input: PBMCs. These receptors originate from a woman aged 25 to 39 in good health and CMV-seronegative.

The V call is TRBV5-1, the J call TRBJ2-6; tentatively, D is TRBD2 (6 bases). Germline V CDR1 and CDR2: SGHRS, YFSETQ. This CDR3 region has 15 residues. V was pared by 4 bases and J by 5 bases, with 13 bases between. The CDR3 coding sequence is TGCGCCAGCAGCGGGGAGGCGGAGCGGGCCAACGTCCTGACTTTC. Translated: CASSGEAERANVLTF. The whole variable domain, remainder taken from reference TRBV5-1 and TRBJ2-6, is KAGVTQTPRYLIKTRGQQVTLSCSPISGHRSVSWYQQTPGQGLQFLFEYFSETQRNKGNFPGRFSGRQFSNSRSEMNVSTLELGDSALYLCASSGEAERANVLTFGAGSRLTVL.

The rearrangement uses TRBV6-5 and TRBJ1-2; D might be TRBD1 (5 bases). CDR3 length: 11 amino acids. The V end lost 5 bases, the J end lost 6 bases, and 7 bases lay between the germline ends. Germline CDR1 and CDR2: MNHEY and SVGAGI. CDR3 amino acids: CASSPGNGYTF. The DNA of the CDR3 is TGTGCCAGCAGTCCAGGGAATGGCTACACCTTC.

A single count supports this clone. The chain employs TRBV7-8 and TRBJ1-1; D call uncertain. The CDR3 runs to 16 residues. CDR1 and CDR2 from the germline V gene are SGHVS and FQNEAQ. Trimming shortened V by 5 bases and J by 5 bases, and 21 bases separated the two germline ends. CDR3 nucleotide sequence: TGTGCCAGCAGCCCGCAGGCCGGACGGGGAGGAACTGAAGCTTTCTTT. Its protein product is CASSPQAGRGGTEAFF.

V and J are TRBV5-1 and TRBJ1-2; a possible D gene is TRBD1 (6 bases). CDR1 is SGHRS and CDR2 is YFSETQ in the germline V gene. CDR3 length: 14 residues. V was clipped by 0 bases and J by 0 bases, with 6 bases between them. The CDR3 nucleotides read TGCGCCAGCAGCTTGGACAGGGCTAACTATGGCTACACCTTC. It codes for CASSLDRANYGYTF.

This sequence joins TRBV19 and TRBJ2-1, with 8 bases lining up with TRBD1. Germline lookup yields CDR1 LNHDA and CDR2 SQIVND (reference sequence). J gave up 1 base and V 6 bases, and 11 bases lay outside the gene matches. The CDR3 consists of 17 residues. CDR3 in amino acids: CASSTSQGAVSYNEQFF. CDR3 DNA: TGTGCCAGTAGCACAAGCCAGGGGGCTGTATCCTACAATGAGCAGTTCTTC.

V usage is TRBV7-9 and J usage is TRBJ1-2; D gene uncertain. Germline CDR1 is SEHNR and CDR2 is FQNEAQ (reference sequence). CDR3 size: 14 residues. Trimming removed 5 bases from V and 5 bases from J, with 15 bases in between. CDR3 sequence reads: CASSPTGSPYGYTF. Written as DNA, the CDR3 is TGTGCCAGCAGCCCAACCGGGTCCCCATATGGCTACACCTTC.

The gene calls are TRBV13 and TRBJ2-3; perhaps TRBD2 as D (6 bases). The CDR3 has 15 amino acids. Trimming stripped 5 bases from V and 3 bases from J, with 15 bases between. Germline CDR1 reads PRHDT; CDR2 reads FYEKMQ (reference sequence). CDR3 bases: TGTGCCAGCAGCGCCCGAGGCGGGGAGACAGATACGCAGTATTTT. It encodes CASSARGGETDTQYF.

J is TRBJ2-3 and V is TRBV29-1; D is unclear. Trimming stripped 4 bases from V and 4 bases from J, with 15 bases between. This CDR3 has 14 residues. Germline-derived CDR1 and CDR2 are SQVTM and ANQGSEA. CDR3 DNA sequence: TGCAGCGTTGGGGCCCAAAAGTGGGCAGATACGCAGTATTTT. Translation: CSVGAQKWADTQYF.

This chain links TRBV7-2 with TRBJ1-4, with TRBD1 as a possible D gene (6 bases). V was clipped by 5 bases and J by 0 bases, with 10 bases between them. Germline V gene data show CDR1 as SGHTA and CDR2 as FQGNSA. The CDR3 has 15 amino acids. CDR3 sequence: CASSRQVATNEKLFF. As DNA, the CDR3 is TGTGCCAGCAGCAGACAGGTCGCAACTAATGAAAAACTGTTTTTT.

The rearrangement uses TRBV9 and TRBJ1-4; 9 bases are a match to TRBD1. The CDR3 sequence is 16 residues long. CDR1 is SGDLS, CDR2 YYNGEE, per germline. The trim removed 0 bases at V and 7 bases at J, leaving 7 bases unmatched. The CDR3, as DNA: TGTGCCAGCAGCGTAGGACAGGGGGTATACGGTGAAAAACTGTTTTTT. It codes for CASSVGQGVYGEKLFF.

The chain couples TRBV4-3 to TRBJ2-7; possibly TRBD1 for D (6 bases). Looked up from germline, CDR1 is LGHNA and CDR2 is YSLEER. The germline V and J ends were trimmed by 3 bases and 3 bases, with 9 bases remaining between them. This CDR3 has 13 amino acids. This CDR3 reads CASSHAQGYEQYF. The CDR3, as DNA: TGCGCCAGCAGCCACGCACAGGGCTACGAGCAGTACTTC.

This chain uses TRBV18 with TRBJ1-1, with 8 bases that match TRBD1. CDR3 length equals 18 residues. Per germline, CDR1 KGHSH and CDR2 LQKENI. Trimming took 3 bases from V and 0 from J; bases not matched to a gene: 12. The CDR3: CASSPRDRSSAMNTEAFF. The CDR3 nucleotides read TGTGCCAGCTCACCGCGGGACAGGTCTTCTGCCATGAACACTGAAGCTTTCTTT.

This chain uses TRBV5-6 with TRBJ2-7; possibly TRBD1 for D (5 bases). Germline V gene data show CDR1 as SGHDT and CDR2 as YYEEEE. The CDR3 sequence is 13 residues long. The V end was cut by 0 bases, the J end by 1 base, with 5 bases between. CDR3 bases: TGTGCCAGCAGCTTGGCAGGGTCCTACGAGCAGTACTTC. Protein: CASSLAGSYEQYF.

This chain connects TRBV19 to TRBJ1-5; TRBD1 aligns across 10 bases. In germline, CDR1 is LNHDA, CDR2 SQIVND (reference sequence). The junction had 7 bases not matched to a gene; V was cut back by 9 bases and J by 5 bases. The CDR3 sequence is 14 residues long. The CDR3, as DNA: TGTGCCAGCCAGGACAGGGGGTACGATCAGCCCCAGCATTTT. Translating it yields CASQDRGYDQPQHF.

The chain links TRBV7-8 to TRBJ1-6; D remains unclear. V lost 3 bases and J lost 7, with 7 bases in between. The germline V gene encodes CDR1 SGHVS and CDR2 FQNEAQ. The CDR3 spans 13 residues. In nucleotides, the CDR3 is TGTGCCAGCAGCTTCGGGGAAAATTCACCCCTCCACTTT. Translated, it gives CASSFGENSPLHF.

V is TRBV5-4 and J is TRBJ2-7; 7 positions match TRBD1. CDR3 length equals 15 residues. J gave up 0 bases and V 0 bases, and 3 bases lay outside the gene matches. Germline CDR1 reads SGHNT; CDR2 reads YYREEE (reference sequence). The CDR3 region has the DNA TGTGCCAGCAGCTTGGGGGGACAGAACTCCTACGAGCAGTACTTC. Its protein product is CASSLGGQNSYEQYF.

The chain has TRBV10-3 and TRBJ2-7; 11 nucleotides match TRBD1. The germline V gene has CDR1 ENHRY and CDR2 SYGVKD. V gave up 4 bases and J gave up 2 bases; unmatched junction bases: 4. This CDR3 is built from 15 residues. CDR3 sequence: CAISAGDRGAYEQYF. CDR3 sequence (DNA): TGTGCCATCAGTGCCGGGGACAGGGGGGCCTACGAGCAGTACTTC.

The chain uses TRBV19 and TRBJ2-1; 8 nucleotides agree with TRBD2. The CDR3 length is 14 residues. The germline V gene has CDR1 LNHDA and CDR2 SQIVND (reference sequence). The junction had 6 bases not matched to a gene; V was cut back by 7 bases and J by 4 bases. DNA of the CDR3: TGTGCCAGTACCGCGGGGGGCCCTTACAATGAGCAGTTCTTC. Protein sequence: CASTAGGPYNEQFF.

CDR3 protein: CASSQTGGHEQYF. CDR3 DNA sequence: TGCGCCAGCAGTCAGACAGGGGGCCACGAGCAGTACTTC. The chain employs TRBV23-1 and TRBJ2-7; 10 bases agree with TRBD1. TRBV23-1 is given ORF status, its function remaining uncertain. The CDR3 contains 13 residues. V dropped 3 bases and J dropped 5; count of bases not matched to a gene: 1.

About this clone: Just one base apart from a much larger clone, this may be a read error. The CDR3 DNA reads TGCGCCAGCAGCTCCGGGACAGGGGGCAATCAGCCCCAGCATTTT. Its translation is CASSSGTGGNQPQHF. This sequence joins TRBV5-1 and TRBJ1-5; 10 bases are shared with TRBD1. The CDR3 contains 15 residues. Germline-derived CDR1 and CDR2 are SGHRS and YFSETQ. The junction had 2 bases not matched to a gene; V was cut back by 3 bases and J by 2 bases.

This rearrangement joins TRBV7-2 to TRBJ2-5; weak D call: TRBD2 (6 bases). The CDR3 spans 15 residues. From germline, CDR1 is SGHTA and CDR2 FQGNSA. Trimming took off 3 bases at V and 5 bases at J, with 16 bases between the two ends. For the CDR3, the DNA is TGTGCCAGCAGCTTCGTGGGGCGGGCGGGGGAGACCCAGTACTTC. Protein product: CASSFVGRAGETQYF.

This clone has just a few counts. The chain carries TRBV6-5 and TRBJ2-7; weak D call: TRBD2 (5 bases). CDR3 length: 15 residues. V shed 7 bases and J shed 6 bases, with 22 bases lying between them. CDR1 and CDR2 from the germline V gene are MNHEY and SVGAGI. The CDR3 sequence: CASTTSGVRGSEQYF. The CDR3 bases are TGTGCCAGCACCACAAGTGGGGTCCGGGGATCCGAGCAGTACTTC.

The chain recombines TRBV7-2 with TRBJ2-1; TRBD1 is a possible D gene (5 bases). CDR3 length: 13 amino acids. V was trimmed by 5 bases and J by 10 bases, leaving 15 bases between them. Germline CDR1 and CDR2: SGHTA and FQGNSA. The DNA for the CDR3 is TGTGCCAGCAGCCCACTACAGGTTCACGAGCAGTTCTTC. Its translation: CASSPLQVHEQFF.

The V and J genes are TRBV5-1 and TRBJ2-2; 13 nucleotides agree with TRBD2. J was trimmed by 0 bases and V by 2 bases; bases with no gene match: 4. Germline V gene sequence: CDR1 SGHRS, CDR2 YFSETQ. The CDR3 extends over 18 amino acids. The DNA of the CDR3 is TGCGCCAGCAGCTTTCGGACTAGCGGGGGACCGAACACCGGGGAGCTGTTTTTT. It is translated as CASSFRTSGGPNTGELFF.

This clone was seen just once. The V call is TRBV5-1, the J call TRBJ2-7; D remains ambiguous. The ends were cut back, 1 base at V and 4 bases at J, with 9 bases in the middle. The CDR3 sequence is 13 residues long. Germline CDR1 reads SGHRS; CDR2 reads YFSETQ. Here the CDR3 DNA reads TGCGCCAGCAGCTTGACACAAAATTACGAGCAGTACTTC. Amino acid sequence: CASSLTQNYEQYF.

The V call is TRBV5-1, the J call TRBJ1-4; perhaps TRBD1 as D (5 bases). Germline CDR1 reads SGHRS; CDR2 reads YFSETQ. V shed 0 bases and J shed 1 base, with 10 bases lying between them. The CDR3 is 16 amino acids. In nucleotides, the CDR3 is TGCGCCAGCAGCTTGGTGGCAGGGCAAACTAATGAAAAACTGTTTTTT. Amino acid sequence: CASSLVAGQTNEKLFF.

The chain combines TRBV11-2 with TRBJ1-3; D is ambiguous. The CDR3 has 14 residues. V lost 5 bases to trimming and J lost 4 bases, with 12 bases between them. The germline V gene has CDR1 SGHAT and CDR2 FQNNGV. DNA for the CDR3: TGTGCCAGCAGCCACCCAGCCGGGGGAAACACCATATATTTT. This gives the protein CASSHPAGGNTIYF.

This clone was recorded once. The CDR3 region has the DNA TGTGCCAGAAGCAGCGGGACTGCAAACACTGAAGCTTTCTTT. Translation: CARSSGTANTEAFF. This sequence joins TRBV5-3 and TRBJ1-1; TRBD1 is a possible D gene (5 bases). TRBV5-3 is an ORF for which the function is uncertain. The germline V and J ends were trimmed by 4 bases and 2 bases, with 12 bases remaining between them. This CDR3 has 14 residues.

The V and J genes are TRBV9 and TRBJ2-2; D gene uncertain. Per germline, CDR1 SGDLS and CDR2 YYNGEE. The CDR3 contains 15 residues. V dropped 1 base and J dropped 0 bases, with 7 bases sitting between them. CDR3 sequence reads: CASSVTGSNTGELFF. CDR3 DNA sequence: TGTGCCAGCAGCGTAACGGGTTCGAACACCGGGGAGCTGTTTTTT.

This clone is a singleton in its sample. This rearrangement joins TRBV5-8 to TRBJ1-6; D is uncertain. The V and J ends lost 1 base and 7 bases respectively, with 3 bases between them. This CDR3 region has 12 residues. Germline loops: CDR1 SGHTS, CDR2 YDEGEE. The CDR3 is CASSLPNSPLHF. CDR3 bases: TGTGCCAGCAGCTTGCCGAATTCACCCCTCCACTTT.